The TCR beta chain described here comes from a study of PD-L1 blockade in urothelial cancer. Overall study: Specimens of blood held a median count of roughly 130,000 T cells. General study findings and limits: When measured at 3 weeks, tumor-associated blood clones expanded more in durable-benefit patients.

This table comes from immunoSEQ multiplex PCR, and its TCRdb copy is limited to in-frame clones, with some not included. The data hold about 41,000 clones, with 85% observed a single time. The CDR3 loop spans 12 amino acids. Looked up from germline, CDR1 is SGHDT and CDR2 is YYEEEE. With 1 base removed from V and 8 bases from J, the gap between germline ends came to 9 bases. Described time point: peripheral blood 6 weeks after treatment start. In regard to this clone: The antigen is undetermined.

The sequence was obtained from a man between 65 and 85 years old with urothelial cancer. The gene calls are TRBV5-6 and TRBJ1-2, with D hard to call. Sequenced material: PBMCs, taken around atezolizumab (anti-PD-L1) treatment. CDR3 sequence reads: CASSLKQTGYTF. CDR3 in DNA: TGTGCCAGCAGCTTGAAGCAGACAGGCTACACCTTC.